A selection of T cell receptor beta chains follows, all from one sample in a study of blood T cells in healthy people across ages. TCRdb reprocessed the 5' RACE reads via MiXCR and lists one record per CDR3 protein. Here the sample spans some 1.5 million distinct CDR3 sequences, approximately 30% being singletons. Sequenced input: blood. The receptor set was obtained from a woman in her twenties or thirties in good health. Each CDR3 is given with its conserved first and last residue. The order of the fields is D gene, clone size, V gene, J gene, CDR3 protein, CDR3 DNA. D genes are given only for firm matches. Some rows have no size entry. The others give once, few or many, or a class for an expanded clone.

NA	NA	TRBV5-1	TRBJ2-7	CASSVSRGPGEQYF	TGCGCCAGCAGCGTGTCCCGGGGGCCGGGGGAGCAGTACTTC
TRBD1	NA	TRBV18	TRBJ1-2	CASSPLLATGVNYGYTF	TGTGCCAGCTCACCACTCTTGGCGACAGGGGTTAACTATGGCTACACCTTC
TRBD1	few	TRBV28	TRBJ2-7	CASSFPVGQGLLDEQYF	TGTGCCAGCAGTTTCCCCGTCGGACAGGGCCTCCTGGACGAGCAGTACTTC
TRBD2	NA	TRBV2	TRBJ2-1	CASSEDSGRANEQFF	TGTGCCAGCAGTGAAGACAGCGGGAGGGCAAATGAGCAGTTCTTC
NA	NA	TRBV2	TRBJ2-1	CASSEMAGAGDEQFF	TGTGCCAGCAGTGAAATGGCGGGGGCGGGCGATGAGCAGTTCTTC
NA	NA	TRBV25-1	TRBJ2-1	CASSDFREPYNEQFF	TGTGCCAGCAGTGACTTCCGGGAGCCCTACAATGAGCAGTTCTTC
TRBD1	NA	TRBV28	TRBJ1-2	CASRTGTGLRSYGYTF	TGTGCCAGCAGGACCGGGACAGGCCTTAGGAGCTATGGCTACACCTTC
TRBD2	few	TRBV7-9	TRBJ2-1	CASSPYSGSYNEQFF	TGTGCCAGCAGCCCGTATAGCGGGAGTTACAATGAGCAGTTCTTC
NA	NA	TRBV6-2/TRBV6-3	TRBJ2-7	CASSTVGQGRVYEQYF	TGTGCCAGCAGTACCGTGGGGCAGGGAAGAGTTTACGAGCAGTACTTC
NA	few	TRBV5-1	TRBJ1-2	CASSEPGGSGYTF	TGCGCCAGCAGCGAACCCGGTGGAAGTGGCTACACCTTC
NA	NA	TRBV7-2	TRBJ1-5	CASSLKPAGASNQPQHF	TGTGCCAGCAGCTTAAAGCCTGCAGGGGCTAGCAATCAGCCCCAGCATTTT
TRBD1	few	TRBV18	TRBJ2-5	CASSPEQGARETQYF	TGTGCCAGCTCACCAGAGCAGGGGGCGAGGGAGACCCAGTACTTC
NA	NA	TRBV15	TRBJ2-7	CATSRDLGAAAEQYF	TGTGCCACCAGCAGAGATCTTGGGGCGGCTGCCGAGCAGTACTTC
NA	NA	TRBV18	TRBJ2-6	CARSEGRTSGANVLTF	TGTGCCCGCTCAGAAGGACGGACGTCTGGGGCCAACGTCCTGACTTTC
TRBD1	NA	TRBV20-1	TRBJ2-4	CSAEDRGKNIQYF	TGCAGTGCAGAGGACAGGGGTAAAAACATTCAGTACTTC
TRBD1	many	TRBV6-5	TRBJ1-2	CASSYDRENYGYTF	TGTGCCAGCAGTTACGACAGGGAAAACTATGGCTACACCTTC
TRBD2	NA	TRBV7-9	TRBJ2-1	CASSLAKRGDEQFF	TGTGCCAGCAGCTTAGCGAAACGGGGGGATGAGCAGTTCTTC
TRBD2	few	TRBV9	TRBJ2-7	CASSPRAGGSSYEQYF	TGTGCCAGCAGCCCCCGGGCGGGGGGAAGCTCCTACGAGCAGTACTTC
TRBD1	many	TRBV29-1	TRBJ1-4	CSGLTGEGEKLFF	TGCAGCGGCCTAACAGGGGAGGGCGAAAAACTGTTTTTT
TRBD2	few	TRBV6-1	TRBJ2-7	CASSEAGREQYF	TGTGCCAGCAGTGAAGCCGGGAGGGAGCAGTACTTC
TRBD1	few	TRBV12-3/TRBV12-4	TRBJ2-7	CASSFQTGDEQYF	TGTGCCAGCAGTTTCCAGACAGGGGACGAGCAGTACTTC
NA	NA	TRBV9	TRBJ2-7	CASSVAPREAGEQYF	TGTGCCAGCAGCGTAGCCCCCCGGGAAGCGGGCGAGCAGTACTTC
NA	few	TRBV5-5	TRBJ1-2	CASSPGDTHYGYTF	TGTGCCAGCAGCCCAGGGGACACTCATTATGGCTACACCTTC
TRBD2	NA	TRBV6-1	TRBJ2-1	CASSDSGRFDEQFF	TGTGCCAGCAGTGACAGCGGGAGGTTTGACGAGCAGTTCTTC
TRBD1	NA	TRBV29-1	TRBJ2-1	CSVGTDLYNEQFF	TGCAGCGTGGGGACAGACTTATACAATGAGCAGTTCTTC
TRBD2	NA	TRBV28	TRBJ2-1	CASSGRGESYNEQFF	TGTGCCAGCAGTGGGCGGGGGGAGTCTTACAATGAGCAGTTCTTC
TRBD2	few	TRBV12-3/TRBV12-4	TRBJ2-1	CASSLTQTSGSSYNEQFF	TGTGCCAGCAGTCTGACCCAGACTAGCGGGAGTTCCTACAATGAGCAGTTCTTC
TRBD2	NA	TRBV20-1	TRBJ2-4	CSASQLAGGINIQYF	TGCAGTGCTAGCCAACTAGCGGGGGGAATAAACATTCAGTACTTC
NA	NA	TRBV5-1	TRBJ2-1	CASNQGDEQFF	TGCGCCAGCAACCAGGGAGATGAGCAGTTCTTC
TRBD1	many	TRBV15	TRBJ2-6	CATSRTDRGSGANVLTF	TGTGCCACCAGCAGGACCGACAGGGGCTCTGGGGCCAACGTCCTGACTTTC
TRBD1	NA	TRBV29-1	TRBJ2-7	CSVENRGPFYEQYF	TGCAGCGTTGAAAACAGGGGTCCCTTCTACGAGCAGTACTTC
NA	many	TRBV6-5	TRBJ2-1	CASSSPTSEQFF	TGTGCCAGCAGTTCCCCAACCAGTGAGCAGTTCTTC
TRBD1	NA	TRBV5-1	TRBJ1-2	CASSANDRGPSYGYTF	TGCGCCAGCAGCGCAAACGACAGGGGGCCGAGCTATGGCTACACCTTC
NA	few	TRBV7-3	TRBJ1-1	CASSSIVGGEAFF	TGTGCCAGCAGCTCTATAGTGGGGGGTGAAGCTTTCTTT
TRBD2	many	TRBV20-1	TRBJ2-3	CSPGTSDSDTQYF	TGCAGTCCCGGGACTAGCGACTCAGATACGCAGTATTTT
NA	NA	TRBV13	TRBJ2-2	CASSSRGPGLHTGELFF	TGTGCCAGCAGCTCACGGGGACCTGGGTTGCACACCGGGGAGCTGTTTTTT
NA	few	TRBV7-9	TRBJ1-4	CASSHRDSEKLFF	TGTGCCAGCAGCCACAGGGATAGTGAAAAACTGTTTTTT
NA	few	TRBV14	TRBJ1-4	CASSPSGGTNEKLFF	TGTGCCAGCAGCCCTTCGGGAGGAACTAATGAAAAACTGTTTTTT
NA	NA	TRBV3-1	TRBJ2-7	CASSPQTSGYEQYF	TGTGCCAGCAGTCCTCAGACTAGTGGCTACGAGCAGTACTTC
NA	NA	TRBV5-1	TRBJ2-7	CASSMLEQVHEQYF	TGCGCCAGCAGCATGTTGGAACAGGTCCACGAGCAGTACTTC
TRBD1	few	TRBV6-5	TRBJ1-1	CASSKRGQGRRTEAFF	TGTGCCAGCAGTAAACGGGGACAGGGACGAAGGACTGAAGCTTTCTTT
TRBD2	few	TRBV28	TRBJ2-1	CASIYSGGQGINDEQFF	TGTGCCAGCATTTATTCGGGGGGGCAGGGGATCAACGATGAGCAGTTCTTC
NA	NA	TRBV6-1	TRBJ1-2	CASSEARSRTQPRYGYTF	TGTGCCAGCAGTGAAGCAAGGTCGAGGACCCAACCGCGGTATGGCTACACCTTC